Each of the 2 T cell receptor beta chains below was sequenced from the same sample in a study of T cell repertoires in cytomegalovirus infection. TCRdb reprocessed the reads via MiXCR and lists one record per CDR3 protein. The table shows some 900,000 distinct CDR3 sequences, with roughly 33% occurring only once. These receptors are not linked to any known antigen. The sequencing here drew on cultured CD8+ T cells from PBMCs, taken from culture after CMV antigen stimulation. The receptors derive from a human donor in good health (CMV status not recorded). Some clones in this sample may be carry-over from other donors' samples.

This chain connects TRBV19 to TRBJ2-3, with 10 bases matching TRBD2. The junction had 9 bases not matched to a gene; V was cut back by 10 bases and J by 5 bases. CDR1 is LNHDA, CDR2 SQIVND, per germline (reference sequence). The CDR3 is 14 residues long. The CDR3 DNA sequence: TGTGCCATCGCAGCGGGGGGGCCTGGAGATACGCAGTATTTT. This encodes CAIAAGGPGDTQYF.

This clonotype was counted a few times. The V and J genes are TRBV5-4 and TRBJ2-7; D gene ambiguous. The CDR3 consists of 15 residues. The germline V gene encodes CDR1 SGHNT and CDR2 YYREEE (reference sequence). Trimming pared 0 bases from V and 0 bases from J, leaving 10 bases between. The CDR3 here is CASSLGPPSSYEQYF. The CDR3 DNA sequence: TGTGCCAGCAGCTTGGGGCCGCCTAGCTCCTACGAGCAGTACTTC.